The entry below describes one T cell receptor (beta chain). No cognate antigen has been identified for it. No base quality values were provided; no much bigger clone lies one nucleotide off. These data originate in a study of T cell responses to AZD1222 COVID-19 vaccine (dated by TCRdb to the early 2020s). Background for the entire study: AZD1222 recipients given second doses at about 4 weeks or at about 12 weeks were pooled, since spike-specific TCR depth and breadth were not found to differ between the two schedules. Trial participants were enrolled by age into 18-55, 56-69 and 70-plus year subgroups, with roughly 150, 30 and 60 TCR-sequenced participants respectively. TCR sequencing covered fewer than 250 trial participants: 207 given two doses of AZD1222 and approximately 25 given two doses of MenACWY control vaccine.

V loses 5 bases of germline sequence and J loses 3 bases, and the interval between the two ends is 17 bases. As encoded in the germline V gene, CDR1 is SGHTA while CDR2 is FQGNSA. Taken from cysteine to phenylalanine, the CDR3 has 15 residues. Kept here is only the CDR3 DNA, which spans 45 bases and is read in frame from base 1. According to the study, the label for this sample's time point signals: baseline before first vaccination. Vaccinee samples were obtained from the UK trials COV001 and COV002, which included a single-blind randomized controlled phase 2/3 trial of AZD1222 (ChAdOx1 nCoV-19) in healthy adults. For TCRbeta chain sequencing, PBMC samples were collected from trial participants at day 0 and at day 28 after the second dose. The CDR3 regions of human TCRbeta chains were subjected to immunosequencing. The original pipeline was this. Repertoire TCRs were matched against a reference library of SARS-CoV-2-specific TCRs generated with the MIRA antigen-specificity platform. Breadth was defined as the fraction of unique TCRs that were SARS-CoV-2-associated. Depth was defined as the fraction of total T cells that were SARS-CoV-2-associated. Each spike-specific TCR was assigned to its reactive spike region and to a CD4 or CD8 class using the MIRA data. Log10-transformed breadth and depth values were compared by one-way ANOVA with Sidak's multiple comparisons tests. TCRdb stores this immuneACCESS table with in-frame sequences only. Part of the clones is absent; in the studies checked, under half of the shortfall reflects unresolved V genes, and no reason is known for the rest. Clone size and the V and J calls come from that table; the DNA yielded D and trimming. The sample includes tens of thousands of clones, with 75% to 85% observed a single time. The ten largest account for 20% to 25% of the sample.

Overall results and qualifications from the work: Participants were mostly white British and included more females than males, and it was suggested by the authors that clonal diversity may have been underestimated. Epitopes outside the regions mutated in the B.1.351 and B.1.1.7 variants were reportedly recognized by nearly half of the unique spike-specific TCRs. The vaccine-associated CD4 TCRs covered the entire spike protein, and the dominant responses fell in regions 160-218 and 743-854. Only five or six AZD1222 recipients were SARS-CoV-2 seropositive at baseline, limiting conclusions about previously exposed vaccinees. No day 14 peak-response samples were available, so repertoires were characterized only after the peak T cell response. In the small 56-69-year group, the increase in depth fell short of significance, most likely because of low power. After two AZD1222 doses, spike-specific TCR breadth and depth were significantly higher than at day 0 and than in MenACWY recipients.

The V and J segments used are TRBV7-2 and TRBJ2-7; a weak D assignment points to TRBD2 (7 bases agree). The sample consisted of peripheral blood, taken on day 0 of AZD1222 vaccination. The sequence was collected from an adult in good health. The CDR3 has the sequence CASSERRGRVYEQYF. Read as DNA, the sequence is TGTGCCAGCAGCGAAAGAAGGGGGAGGGTCTACGAGCAGTACTTC.